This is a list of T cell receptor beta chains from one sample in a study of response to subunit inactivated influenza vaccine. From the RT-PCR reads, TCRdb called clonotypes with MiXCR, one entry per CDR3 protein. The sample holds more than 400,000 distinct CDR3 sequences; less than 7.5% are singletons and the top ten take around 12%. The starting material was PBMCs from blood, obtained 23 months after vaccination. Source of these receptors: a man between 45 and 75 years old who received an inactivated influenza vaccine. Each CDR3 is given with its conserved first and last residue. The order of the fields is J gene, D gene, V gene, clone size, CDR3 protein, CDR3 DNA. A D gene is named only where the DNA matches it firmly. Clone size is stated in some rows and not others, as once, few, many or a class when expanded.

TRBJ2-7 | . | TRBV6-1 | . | CASISGLSYEQYF | TGTGCTAGCATATCGGGGCTCTCCTACGAGCAGTACTTC
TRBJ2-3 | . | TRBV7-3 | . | CASSLPIKGAQSLEGTDTQYF | TGTGCCAGCAGCTTGCCCATTAAAGGGGCGCAGAGTCTCGAGGGCACAGATACGCAGTATTTT
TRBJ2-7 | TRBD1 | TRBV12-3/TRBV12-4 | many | CASNPGQGAHEQYF | TGTGCCAGCAACCCGGGACAGGGGGCCCACGAGCAGTACTTC
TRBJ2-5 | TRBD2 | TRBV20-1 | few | CSASPSGRGETQYF | TGCAGTGCTAGCCCTAGCGGGAGGGGGGAGACCCAGTACTTC
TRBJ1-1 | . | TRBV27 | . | CASQNRVRNTEAFF | TGTGCCAGCCAGAACAGGGTTCGAAACACTGAAGCTTTCTTT
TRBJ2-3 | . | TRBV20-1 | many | CSASTLDFTDTQYF | TGCAGTGCTAGTACGCTGGACTTCACAGATACGCAGTATTTT
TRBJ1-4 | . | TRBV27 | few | CASQSLPGPEKLFF | TGTGCCAGCCAGAGTCTACCAGGCCCTGAAAAACTGTTTTTT
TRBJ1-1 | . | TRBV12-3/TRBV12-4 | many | CASSKGRFTEAFF | TGTGCCAGCAGTAAGGGGCGCTTCACTGAAGCTTTCTTT
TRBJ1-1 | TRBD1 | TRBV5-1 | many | CASSRDGQALNTEAFF | TGCGCCAGCAGCCGGGACGGACAGGCCTTGAACACTGAAGCTTTCTTT
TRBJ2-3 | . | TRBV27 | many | CASSFLNSITDTQYF | TGTGCCAGCAGTTTTCTTAATAGTATCACAGATACGCAGTATTTT
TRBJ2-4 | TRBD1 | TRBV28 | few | CASRTGTGPRKEVAKNIQYF | TGTGCCAGCAGGACCGGGACAGGGCCTAGGAAGGAAGTCGCCAAAAACATTCAGTACTTC
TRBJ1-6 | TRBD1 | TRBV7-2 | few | CASSLGGQVNSPLHF | TGTGCCAGCAGCTTAGGGGGACAGGTTAATTCACCCCTCCACTTT
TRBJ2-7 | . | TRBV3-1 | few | CASSPPPGRMVYEQYF | TGTGCCAGCAGCCCACCACCGGGACGGATGGTCTACGAGCAGTACTTC
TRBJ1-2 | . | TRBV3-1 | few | CASSPELLSGNYGYTF | TGTGCCAGCAGCCCTGAACTCCTCTCGGGGAACTATGGCTACACCTTC
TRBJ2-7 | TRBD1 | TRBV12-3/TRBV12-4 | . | CASSSAGQGYYEQYF | TGTGCCAGCAGTTCGGCGGGACAGGGTTACTACGAGCAGTACTTC
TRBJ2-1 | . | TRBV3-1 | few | CASSQAQESSYNEQFF | TGTGCCAGCAGCCAAGCGCAGGAAAGCTCCTACAATGAGCAGTTCTTC
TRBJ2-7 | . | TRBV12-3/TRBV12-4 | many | CASSRQGSIMSYEQYF | TGTGCCAGCAGCCGTCAGGGTTCGATAATGTCCTACGAGCAGTACTTC
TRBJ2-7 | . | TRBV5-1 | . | CASSLMGSPEQYF | TGCGCCAGCAGCTTAATGGGATCTCCGGAGCAGTACTTC
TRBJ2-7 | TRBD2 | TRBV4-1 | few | CASSQSLAGNHYEQYF | TGCGCCAGCAGCCAATCGCTAGCGGGGAACCACTACGAGCAGTACTTC
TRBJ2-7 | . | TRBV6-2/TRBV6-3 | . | CASSYSRTVGIEQYF | TGTGCCAGCAGTTACTCAAGGACCGTCGGGATCGAGCAGTACTTC
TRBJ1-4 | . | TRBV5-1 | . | CASSTGFNEKLFF | TGCGCCAGCAGCACGGGATTTAATGAAAAACTGTTTTTT
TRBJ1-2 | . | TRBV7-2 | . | CASSLGSSGNYGYTF | TGTGCCAGCAGCTTAGGAAGCAGCGGGAACTATGGCTACACCTTC
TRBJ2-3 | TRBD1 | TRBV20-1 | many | CSATTTDRALTDTQYF | TGCAGTGCAACCACTACCGACAGGGCCCTCACAGATACGCAGTATTTT